The following is a T cell receptor beta chain sequence with its context. No antigen is known for it. No much larger clone exists at a distance of one base, and base qualities are not known. The EasySep Human CD8+ T Cell Enrichment Kit was used on day 10 to isolate CD8+ T cells from every culture. The sample is drawn from a study of CD8 T cell repertoires and HIV-1 epitope variants (TCRdb year 2020). Describing the broader study: Twenty-five peptides representing autologous and known Gag and Nef epitope variants were each used to stimulate T cells in separate culture wells. The control conditions were a CMV, EBV and flu peptide pool, the Ebola AY9 epitope as a negative control, and a well with no peptide. Tested epitopes included three Gag epitope families and Nef HW9 and YT9. T cells were enriched using the EasySep Human T Cell Enrichment Kit and then co-cultured with an equal number of autologous T cell-negative cells acting as antigen-presenting cells. Cultures were maintained for nine to ten days in IMDM with gentamicin, and half-media changes adding IL-2, IL-7 and IL-15 were performed on days 3 and 7. A 1M T cell aliquot was kept as an uncultured baseline condition, separate from the roughly 76 T cell cultures. Running each culture condition in triplicate, except for one peptide done in duplicate, gave a total of some 80 T cell cultures.

From the germline V gene, CDR1 is ENHRY and CDR2 is SYGVKD. V and J lose 3 bases and 3 bases, and a span of 8 bases separates them. The CDR3 covers 14 residues, taking in both the cysteine and the phenylalanine. The retained sequence is limited to the CDR3, 42 bases, with the frame set at the first base. Overall study outcomes, separate from this receptor: Roughly 10 antigen-specific TCR beta clonotypes were identified, and 6 or 7 of them appeared cross-reactive for autologous or known escape epitope variants. Roughly 5 clonotypes recognized the Nef KF9 family and one clonotype recognized the HW9 family, while no responses were seen to the TAALDMSHF plasma variant. Only TCR beta chains were identified by the assay, and proliferation to antigen, not T cell function or cytokine profile, was indicated.

Sequencing of TCR beta CDR3 regions was done on the immunoSEQ platform at survey depth. The QIAamp DNA micro kit was used to extract genomic DNA from every cultured and uncultured CD8+ T cell population. Per the original workflow: Any sample with under 5,000 productive reads was excluded, and this exclusion removed about 6% of the roughly 80 cultures stimulated with HIV peptides. Sequences were trimmed to CDR3 by a MANAFEST web app, and nonproductive sequences, CDR3s under 5 amino acids, and sequences not starting with C or ending with F/W were removed. Antigen-specific clonotypes had to expand in at least 2 of 3 replicates versus no-peptide control at FDR 0.01, only within one epitope family. In addition, a specific clonotype needed a frequency at least fivefold higher than in wells stimulated with peptides from other epitope families. TCRdb took this table from immuneACCESS and kept in-frame rearrangements with V and J called. Such tables lack part of the clones; where checked against another copy, unresolved V genes explain under half of the gap, and the rest is unexplained. V, J and clone size reflect that table, while D and trimming were determined from the DNA. The sample table records approximately 5,100 clones; approximately 61% of these occur just once. Together, the top ten hold approximately 45% of the sample.

The sample comprised cultured CD8+ T cells derived from PBMCs. The sequence joins TRBV10-3 to TRBJ2-2; the D gene lacks a confident call. This receptor was obtained from a male donor with HIV. This receptor has the CDR3 CAISEPQHTGELFF. The DNA is as follows: TGTGCCATCAGTGAACCCCAACACACCGGGGAGCTGTTTTTT.